These 26 T cell receptor beta chains were sequenced from one sample in a study of cytomegalovirus exposure and HLA in healthy donors (TCRdb year 2017). The library was obtained by the immunoSEQ multiplex PCR assay. For the multiplex PCR, a mixture combining 60 forward primers for TCR Vbeta segments and 13 reverse primers for TCR Jbeta segments was used. Entries here come from immuneACCESS through TCRdb and include only in-frame sequences with V and J called. Some clones fail to appear in such tables; in the studies checked, an unresolved V gene covers under half of the shortfall, and the cause of the remainder is unknown. The sample includes more than 120,000 clones, with 82% observed a single time. Around 2.5% of the sample lies in the top ten. Input material: PBMCs. These receptors were taken from a male donor in good health and CMV-seronegative.

The chain has TRBV30 and TRBJ2-7, with 10 nucleotides matching TRBD1. J lost 6 bases, V lost 8 bases, and 7 bases had no gene match. The CDR3 sequence is 12 residues long. Germline V CDR1 and CDR2: GTSNPN, SVGIG (reference sequence). CDR3 bases: TGTGCCAGACGGGGACAGGGGACCGAGCAGTACTTC. Translated, it gives CARRGQGTEQYF.

There are a few counts of this clone. The gene calls are TRBV7-8 and TRBJ2-3, with 8 bases lining up with TRBD2. Looked up from germline, CDR1 is SGHVS and CDR2 is FQNEAQ. V was clipped by 2 bases and J by 5 bases; unmatched bases: 12. CDR3 size: 17 residues. CDR3: CASSLYNPGGHGDTQYF. The CDR3 bases are TGTGCCAGCAGCTTATATAATCCGGGAGGGCATGGAGATACGCAGTATTTT.

In DNA, the CDR3 is TGTGCCAGCAGCACCCGTGGGGAGGCTAATGAAAAACTGTTTTTT. Translation: CASSTRGEANEKLFF. V usage is TRBV9 and J usage is TRBJ1-4; D gene uncertain. CDR1 SGDLS and CDR2 YYNGEE come from the germline V gene. The CDR3 length is 15 residues. Trimming shortened V by 4 bases and J by 3 bases, and 13 bases separated the two germline ends.

The chain combines TRBV19 with TRBJ2-7; 8 bases are shared with TRBD2. The CDR3 sequence is 15 residues long. Germline V gene lookup returns CDR1 LNHDA and CDR2 SQIVND (reference sequence). J gave up 0 bases and V 3 bases, and 4 bases lay outside the gene matches. CDR3 sequence: CASSIPTSGSYEQYF. The CDR3 DNA sequence: TGTGCCAGTAGTATTCCCACTAGCGGCTCCTACGAGCAGTACTTC.

V usage is TRBV10-3 and J usage is TRBJ1-6, with 7 bases fitting TRBD1. From germline, CDR1 is ENHRY and CDR2 SYGVKD. This CDR3 is built from 16 residues. V gave up 0 bases and J gave up 7 bases; unmatched junction bases: 6. The chain's CDR3 is CAISESWAGGNSPLHF. In DNA, the CDR3 is TGTGCCATCAGTGAGTCTTGGGCAGGGGGGAATTCACCCCTCCACTTT.

This clone was seen just once. This chain links TRBV27 with TRBJ1-1, with 9 bases fitting TRBD1. Germline assignment: CDR1 MNHEY and CDR2 SMNVEV (reference sequence). The V and J ends lost 4 bases and 7 bases, in that order; junction bases with no gene match: 10. The CDR3 consists of 15 residues. CDR3 DNA: TGTGCCAGCAGTTCCACCGGGACAGGGCTCCTTGAAGCTTTCTTT. It codes for CASSSTGTGLLEAFF.

The chain joins TRBV28 to TRBJ2-4; a weak D match, TRBD1 (6 bases). The CDR3 has 12 amino acids. The germline V gene has CDR1 MDHEN and CDR2 SYDVKM. V was trimmed by 8 bases and J by 8 bases, leaving 13 bases between them. The CDR3 sequence: CASAGVSYIQYF. The CDR3 region has the DNA TGTGCCAGCGCAGGGGTATCATACATTCAGTACTTC.

J is TRBJ1-5 and V is TRBV6-4; 9 bases are a match to TRBD1. This CDR3 region has 18 residues. The germline V gene encodes CDR1 MRHNA and CDR2 SNTAGT. V was clipped by 4 bases and J by 4 bases; unmatched bases: 14. CDR3 coding DNA: TGTGCCAGCAGTGTTGGACAGGGGTCCTACTTGCCGAATCAGCCCCAGCATTTT. Protein: CASSVGQGSYLPNQPQHF.

This clone was recorded a few times. The chain combines TRBV5-4 with TRBJ2-2; the match to TRBD2 covers 9 bases. This CDR3 contains 13 residues. The V and J ends lost 2 bases and 16 bases, in that order; junction bases with no gene match: 9. Germline CDR1 reads SGHNT; CDR2 reads YYREEE (reference sequence). Here the CDR3 DNA reads TGTGCCAGCAGCTTTGCGGGAGGGGGAAATTCGTTTTTT. Protein product: CASSFAGGGNSFF.

The chain joins TRBV4-3 to TRBJ2-7, with D possibly TRBD2 on 8 matching bases. From germline, CDR1 is LGHNA and CDR2 YSLEER. Trimming took off 1 base at V and 0 bases at J, with 16 bases between the two ends. There are 17 residues in the CDR3. CDR3 sequence (DNA): TGCGCCAGCAGCCAAGTGGGTAGCGGGGACAGCTCCTACGAGCAGTACTTC. This sequence encodes CASSQVGSGDSSYEQYF.

The rearrangement uses TRBV5-6 and TRBJ2-5; D might be TRBD1 (6 bases). The germline gives CDR1 SGHDT, CDR2 YYEEEE. This CDR3 is built from 11 residues. The V end lost 3 bases, the J end lost 11 bases, and 11 bases lay between the germline ends. The chain's CDR3 is CASSWDKEQYF. In DNA form, the CDR3 reads TGTGCCAGCAGCTGGGACAAGGAGCAGTACTTC. Combining the CDR3 with reference TRBV5-6 and TRBJ2-5 gives the whole variable domain DAGVTQSPTHLIKTRGQQVTLRCSPKSGHDTVSWYQQALGQGPQFIFQYYEEEERQRGNFPDRFSGHQFPNYSSELNVNALLLGDSALYLCASSWDKEQYFGPGTRLLVL.

This chain joins TRBV5-6 and TRBJ2-7; TRBD1 matches 10 bases. The V gene's germline CDR1 is SGHDT and CDR2 YYEEEE. The CDR3 is 16 amino acids. Germline trimming cut 3 bases from V and 5 bases from J; bases unmatched to any gene: 11. The CDR3 sequence: CASSWAGTGAVNEQYF. The CDR3 DNA is TGTGCCAGCAGCTGGGCCGGGACAGGGGCGGTCAACGAGCAGTACTTC.

This rearrangement joins TRBV10-1 to TRBJ2-6, with D maybe TRBD1 (6 bases). Trimming shortened V by 7 bases and J by 0 bases, and 19 bases separated the two germline ends. Germline values: CDR1 WNHNN, CDR2 SYGVQD (reference sequence). The CDR3 totals 18 residues. Here the CDR3 reads CASTTPNGQRSGANVLTF. In DNA, the CDR3 is TGCGCCAGCACCACCCCCAACGGACAGCGCTCTGGGGCCAACGTCCTGACTTTC.

This chain joins TRBV27 and TRBJ2-7; tentative D call: TRBD1 (5 bases). The CDR3 spans 14 residues. Germline-derived CDR1 and CDR2 are MNHEY and SMNVEV (reference sequence). V was cut by 3 bases and J by 1 base, with 10 bases left in between. CDR3 DNA sequence: TGTGCCAGCAGTTTTCTAACAGGTTCCTACGAGCAGTACTTC. The encoded protein is CASSFLTGSYEQYF.

V gene TRBV9 combines with J gene TRBJ2-5, with D perhaps TRBD2 (5 bases). This CDR3 is built from 16 residues. Trimming left V 0 bases short and J 5 bases short, with 17 bases between. Germline CDR1 SGDLS, CDR2 YYNGEE. The DNA for the CDR3 is TGTGCCAGCAGCGTAGCCCCAGTGATGGAGGTTGAGACCCAGTACTTC. Protein sequence: CASSVAPVMEVETQYF.

The chain has TRBV19 and TRBJ1-4; tentative D call: TRBD1 (5 bases). V was pared by 7 bases and J by 7 bases, with 19 bases between. The V gene's germline CDR1 is LNHDA and CDR2 SQIVND (reference sequence). CDR3 length: 15 residues. The CDR3 protein is CASKGRQGIFEKLFF. The CDR3 nucleotides are TGTGCCAGTAAGGGGCGGCAGGGCATATTTGAAAAACTGTTTTTT.

The chain has TRBV7-9 and TRBJ2-7; the D gene is possibly TRBD1 (6 bases). In germline, CDR1 is SEHNR, CDR2 FQNEAQ (reference sequence). CDR3 length: 16 amino acids. Trimming removed 5 bases from V and 1 base from J, with 18 bases in between. In nucleotides, the CDR3 is TGTGCCAGCAGCCCTCCTCAGGGGTTGGGATCCTACGAGCAGTACTTC. This translates into CASSPPQGLGSYEQYF.

J is TRBJ2-2 and V is TRBV30; D gene ambiguous. CDR3 length equals 14 residues. V shed 0 bases and J shed 3 bases, with 8 bases lying between them. CDR1 is GTSNPN, CDR2 SVGIG, per germline (reference sequence). The CDR3 is CAWSVIEDTGELFF. Here the CDR3 DNA reads TGTGCCTGGAGTGTAATAGAGGACACCGGGGAGCTGTTTTTT.

The chain is built from TRBV6-5 and TRBJ2-1; the match to TRBD1 covers 7 bases. This CDR3 has 16 amino acids. The J segment lost 4 bases and the V segment lost 2 bases, leaving 8 bases of the junction unmatched. Germline values: CDR1 MNHEY, CDR2 SVGAGI. CDR3 sequence: CASSYPDRALYNEQFF. The CDR3, as DNA: TGTGCCAGCAGTTACCCCGACAGGGCTCTATACAATGAGCAGTTCTTC.

The chain couples TRBV19 to TRBJ2-7, with D possibly being TRBD1 (6 bases). V shed 5 bases and J shed 4 bases, with 9 bases lying between them. The CDR3 is 12 amino acids. The germline CDR1 and CDR2 sequences are LNHDA and SQIVND (reference sequence). The CDR3 nucleotides read TGTGCCAGTAGTCCAGGGGCTTACGAGCAGTACTTC. Its translation: CASSPGAYEQYF.

This clone was seen only a few times. The gene calls are TRBV2 and TRBJ2-5; D possibly corresponds to TRBD1 (7 bases). In germline, CDR1 is SNHLY, CDR2 FYNNEI. The CDR3 spans 15 residues. V lost 7 bases and J 4 bases, leaving 19 bases between the germline ends. CDR3 sequence reads: CASTSGGRTRETQYF. As DNA, the CDR3 is TGTGCCAGCACCTCAGGGGGGAGGACTCGAGAGACCCAGTACTTC.

This clone was detected once. The chain is built from TRBV5-8 and TRBJ2-1; D is uncertain. The CDR3 extends over 12 amino acids. Trimming shortened V by 1 base and J by 7 bases, and 6 bases separated the two germline ends. Germline assignment: CDR1 SGHTS and CDR2 YDEGEE. DNA for the CDR3: TGTGCCAGCAGCTTGAGCCAAAATGAGCAGTTCTTC. Its translation: CASSLSQNEQFF.

The gene calls are TRBV20-1 and TRBJ1-1; TRBD1 might be the D (6 bases). The germline CDR1 and CDR2 sequences are DFQATT and SNEGSKA (reference sequence). CDR3 length equals 11 residues. V lost 0 bases to trimming and J lost 11 bases, with 10 bases between them. CDR3 loop: CSARDMGAAFF. The DNA of the CDR3 is TGCAGTGCTAGAGATATGGGGGCGGCTTTCTTT.

The rearrangement links TRBV2 to TRBJ2-7; TRBD1 agrees at 7 bases. This CDR3 is 13 amino acids long. With 8 bases clipped from V and 1 base from J, the junction kept 5 bases outside the gene matches. Germline assignment: CDR1 SNHLY and CDR2 FYNNEI. The CDR3 sequence: CASHDRVSYEQYF. The CDR3 DNA reads TGTGCCAGCCACGACAGGGTATCCTACGAGCAGTACTTC.

The chain employs TRBV4-3 and TRBJ2-5, with D possibly being TRBD2 (5 bases). The DNA end is more similar to TRBJ2-7, so the J call may be wrong. Germline V lookup: CDR1 LGHNA, CDR2 YSLEER. This CDR3 contains 13 residues. CDR3 nucleotide sequence: TGCGCCAGCAGCCAAGGAGGGAACTACGAGCAGTACTTC. Translating it yields CASSQGGNYEQYF.

J is TRBJ1-2 and V is TRBV15, with TRBD1 matching over 8 bases. The CDR3 runs to 15 residues. The ends lost 5 bases at V and 6 bases at J; junction bases unmatched: 11. Per germline, CDR1 LNHNV and CDR2 YYDKDF (reference sequence). The CDR3 region has the DNA TGTGCCACCAGCCGGACAGGGTCGGGATGGAATGGCTACACCTTC. It is translated as CATSRTGSGWNGYTF.